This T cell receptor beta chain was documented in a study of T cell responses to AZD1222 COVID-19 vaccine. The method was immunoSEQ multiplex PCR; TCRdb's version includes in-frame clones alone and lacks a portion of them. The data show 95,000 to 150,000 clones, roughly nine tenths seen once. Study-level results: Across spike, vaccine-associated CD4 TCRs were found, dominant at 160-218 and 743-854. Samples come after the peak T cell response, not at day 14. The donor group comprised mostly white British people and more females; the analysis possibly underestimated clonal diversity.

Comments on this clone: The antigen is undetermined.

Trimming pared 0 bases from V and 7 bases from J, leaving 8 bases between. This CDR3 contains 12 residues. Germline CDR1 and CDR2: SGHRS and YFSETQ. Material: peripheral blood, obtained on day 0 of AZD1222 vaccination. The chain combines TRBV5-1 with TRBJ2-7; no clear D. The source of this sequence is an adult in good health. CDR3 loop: CASSLGSREQYF. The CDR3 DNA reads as TGCGCCAGCAGCTTGGGATCGAGGGAGCAGTACTTC.